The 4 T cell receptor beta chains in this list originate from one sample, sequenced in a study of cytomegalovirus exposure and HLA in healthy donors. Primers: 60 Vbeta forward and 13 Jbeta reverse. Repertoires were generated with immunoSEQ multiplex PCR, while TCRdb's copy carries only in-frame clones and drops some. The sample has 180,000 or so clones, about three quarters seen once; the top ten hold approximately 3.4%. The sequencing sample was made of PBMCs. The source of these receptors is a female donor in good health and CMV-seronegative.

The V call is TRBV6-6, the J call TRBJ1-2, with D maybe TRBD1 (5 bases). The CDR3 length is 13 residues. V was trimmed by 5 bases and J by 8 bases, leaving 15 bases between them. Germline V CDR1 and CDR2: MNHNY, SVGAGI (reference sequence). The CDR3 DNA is TGTGCCAGCAGTAGCTTCAGGGCTGCCGGCTACACCTTC. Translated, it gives CASSSFRAAGYTF.

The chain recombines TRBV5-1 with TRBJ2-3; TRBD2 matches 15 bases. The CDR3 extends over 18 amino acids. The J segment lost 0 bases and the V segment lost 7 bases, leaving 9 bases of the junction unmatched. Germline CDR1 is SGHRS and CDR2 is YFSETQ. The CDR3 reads CASGPGTSGGSSTDTQYF. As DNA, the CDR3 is TGCGCCAGCGGACCCGGGACTAGCGGGGGGTCTAGCACAGATACGCAGTATTTT.

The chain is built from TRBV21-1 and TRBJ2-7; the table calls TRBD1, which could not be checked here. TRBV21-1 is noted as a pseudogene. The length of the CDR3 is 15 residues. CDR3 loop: CASSKRALKGYEQYF. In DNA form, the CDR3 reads TGTGCCAGCAGCAAAAGGGCCCTAAAGGGGTACGAGCAGTACTTC.

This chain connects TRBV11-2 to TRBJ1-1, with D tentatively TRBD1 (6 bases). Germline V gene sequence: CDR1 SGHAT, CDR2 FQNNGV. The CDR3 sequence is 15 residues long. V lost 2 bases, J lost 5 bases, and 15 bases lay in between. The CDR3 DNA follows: TGTGCCAGCAGCTTATTGGAAGGGGGAAGGACTGAAGCTTTCTTT. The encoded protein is CASSLLEGGRTEAFF.